The entry below gives a single T cell receptor (beta chain) sequence along with its context. Using immunoSEQ multiplex PCR, the repertoire was profiled, and TCRdb retains in-frame clones only, with some absent. Among approximately 90,000 clones listed, more than 70% were seen once. The germline gives CDR1 LGHNA, CDR2 YSLEER. The CDR3 covers 13 residues. Trimming took 0 bases from V and 9 from J, leaving 9 bases between them. These data originate in a study of T cell responses to AZD1222 COVID-19 vaccine. This rearrangement joins TRBV4-3 to TRBJ2-1; no definite D call. The TCR comes from an adult in good health. The source material was peripheral blood, sampled on day 0 of AZD1222 vaccination. CDR3 in DNA: TGCGCCAGCAGCCAAGATTTGTTCGGTGAGCAGTTCTTC. Translation: CASSQDLFGEQFF.